This passage covers 25 T cell receptor beta chains from one sample sequenced in a study of shared clonotypes between healthy human individuals. Libraries were prepared by immunoSEQ multiplex PCR; TCRdb keeps only in-frame clonotypes and omits some of them. The data contain approximately 1,500,000 clones, around 95% of them singletons. Sequences were obtained from naive CD4+ T cells sorted from blood. The subset: CD45RA+ positively selected. Receptors originate from a man aged 30-40 years in good health.

With respect to this clone: Other DNA sequences in this sample translate to the same CDR3. Written as DNA, the CDR3 is TGTGCCAGCAGTGGGGGGCAGCCCCAGCATTTT. It is translated as CASSGGQPQHF. This chain links TRBV6-1 with TRBJ1-5; weak D call: TRBD1 (5 bases). V shed 4 bases and J shed 7 bases, with 5 bases lying between them. Germline V CDR1 and CDR2: MNHNS, SASEGT. CDR3 size: 11 residues.

This chain connects TRBV19 to TRBJ2-7; 7 bases are shared with TRBD1. This CDR3 contains 15 residues. Looked up from germline, CDR1 is LNHDA and CDR2 is SQIVND (reference sequence). V shed 5 bases and J 3 bases; nucleotides not matched to a gene: 10. The CDR3 sequence: CASSPGNRGVYEQYF. For the CDR3, the DNA is TGTGCCAGTAGTCCAGGTAACAGGGGAGTCTACGAGCAGTACTTC.

The chain joins TRBV15 to TRBJ2-7; possible D gene TRBD2, 6 bases. Trimming removed 9 bases at V and 4 bases at J, with 22 bases between. Germline assignment: CDR1 LNHNV and CDR2 YYDKDF (reference sequence). CDR3 length: 15 amino acids. This CDR3 is CATGMGVTREYEQYF. The CDR3 coding sequence is TGTGCCACTGGGATGGGGGTGACTAGAGAGTACGAGCAGTACTTC.

The CDR3 nucleotides read TGTGCCAGCAGTTACCCCGGACAGAAGCAGTACTTC. This codes for CASSYPGQKQYF. The chain has TRBV6-5 and TRBJ2-7; possible D gene TRBD1, 6 bases. Trimming took off 2 bases at V and 8 bases at J, with 10 bases between the two ends. The length of the CDR3 is 12 residues. Germline CDR1 MNHEY, CDR2 SVGAGI.

The sample holds one count of this clone. The chain links TRBV19 to TRBJ2-5; 9 positions match TRBD1. Germline V gives CDR1 LNHDA, CDR2 SQIVND (reference sequence). CDR3 length: 15 residues. The ends lost 6 bases at V and 2 bases at J; junction bases unmatched: 7. The CDR3 region is CASSRDRALQETQYF. In nucleotides, the CDR3 is TGTGCCAGTAGCCGGGACAGGGCGCTTCAAGAGACCCAGTACTTC.

The chain combines TRBV27 with TRBJ2-5; D is uncertain. The CDR3 is 13 residues long. CDR1 MNHEY and CDR2 SMNVEV come from the germline V gene (reference sequence). V was clipped by 2 bases and J by 0 bases, with 4 bases between them. CDR3 DNA: TGTGCCAGCAGTTTAACCTACCAAGAGACCCAGTACTTC. The encoded protein is CASSLTYQETQYF.

This chain uses TRBV5-1 with TRBJ2-5; 7 nucleotides align to TRBD1. The CDR3 contains 15 residues. Per the germline V gene, CDR1 is SGHRS and CDR2 is YFSETQ. The junction had 9 bases not matched to a gene; V was cut back by 6 bases and J by 1 base. CDR3 region: CASTRGSGGQETQYF. The CDR3 nucleotides are TGCGCCAGCACCAGGGGGTCAGGGGGCCAAGAGACCCAGTACTTC.

To note about this clone: This CDR3 is also generated by other DNA sequences in the sample. V usage is TRBV2 and J usage is TRBJ2-5; perhaps TRBD1 as D (5 bases). Deletions cut 8 bases from V and 3 bases from J, with 7 bases between. The CDR3 has 11 amino acids. In germline, CDR1 is SNHLY, CDR2 FYNNEI. CDR3 DNA: TGTGCCAGCTCGACAGAAGAGACCCAGTACTTC. This gives the protein CASSTEETQYF.

The chain recombines TRBV27 with TRBJ1-5; 11 nucleotides line up with TRBD1. Germline CDR1 MNHEY, CDR2 SMNVEV (reference sequence). The J segment lost 6 bases and the V segment lost 6 bases, leaving 4 bases of the junction unmatched. The CDR3 length is 14 residues. The CDR3 coding sequence is TGTGCCAGCAGACGGACAGGGGGCGGTCAGCCCCAGCATTTT. It yields the protein CASRRTGGGQPQHF.

This clone was detected only once. This CDR3 is also generated by other DNA sequences in the sample. The gene calls are TRBV18 and TRBJ1-1; D gene uncertain. Per germline, CDR1 KGHSH and CDR2 LQKENI. CDR3 length equals 13 residues. The V end lost 2 bases, the J end lost 1 base, and 5 bases lay between the germline ends. For the CDR3, the DNA is TGTGCCAGCTCACCAGCGGGGAACACTGAAGCTTTCTTT. This codes for CASSPAGNTEAFF.

The gene calls are TRBV9 and TRBJ2-1; unclear D gene. The CDR3 totals 13 residues. Trimming pared 3 bases from V and 6 bases from J, leaving 10 bases between. Germline-derived CDR1 and CDR2 are SGDLS and YYNGEE. The CDR3 loop is CASSGKTVNEQFF. The CDR3, as DNA: TGTGCCAGCAGCGGAAAGACGGTCAATGAGCAGTTCTTC.

The chain joins TRBV5-1 to TRBJ2-5, with TRBD2 matching over 7 bases. There are 16 residues in the CDR3. V lost 5 bases to trimming and J lost 1 base; unmatched junction nucleotides: 11. In germline, CDR1 is SGHRS, CDR2 YFSETQ. For the CDR3, the DNA is TGCGCCAGCAGAAGAAATCTAGCGGACTTCCAAGAGACCCAGTACTTC. As protein: CASRRNLADFQETQYF.

The gene calls are TRBV5-1 and TRBJ1-2; possible D gene TRBD1, 6 bases. Looked up from germline, CDR1 is SGHRS and CDR2 is YFSETQ. Trimming pared 2 bases from V and 6 bases from J, leaving 17 bases between. The CDR3 is 15 amino acids. This chain's CDR3 is CASSFSGASGDGYTF. Here the CDR3 DNA reads TGCGCCAGCAGCTTCTCGGGGGCGTCAGGGGATGGCTACACCTTC.

The chain links TRBV7-9 to TRBJ2-5; D not certain. This CDR3 has 12 amino acids. V was clipped by 0 bases and J by 5 bases, with 4 bases between them. In germline, CDR1 is SEHNR, CDR2 FQNEAQ (reference sequence). The CDR3 spells CASSLAAETQYF. The DNA of the CDR3 is TGTGCCAGCAGCTTAGCGGCGGAGACCCAGTACTTC.

The chain couples TRBV7-3 to TRBJ2-1; no clear D gene. The V end was cut by 5 bases, the J end by 10 bases, with 21 bases between. Germline lookup yields CDR1 SGHTA and CDR2 FQGTGA. The CDR3 runs to 15 residues. As DNA, the CDR3 is TGTGCCAGCAGCCGAGGTGGTGGTAGTTCGAGGGAGCAGTTCTTC. Amino acid sequence: CASSRGGGSSREQFF.

Remarks on this clone: Other DNA sequences in this specimen translate into the identical CDR3. The chain employs TRBV18 and TRBJ2-3; D remains ambiguous. Trimming removed 3 bases from V and 6 bases from J, with 7 bases in between. Germline V gene sequence: CDR1 KGHSH, CDR2 LQKENI. The CDR3 length is 12 residues. CDR3 in amino acids: CASSPLGDTQYF. CDR3 nucleotide sequence: TGTGCCAGCTCACCCTTGGGGGATACGCAGTATTTT.

The chain joins TRBV2 to TRBJ1-2; D unresolved. There are 14 residues in the CDR3. Trimming left V 6 bases short and J 8 bases short, with 19 bases between. Germline CDR1 reads SNHLY; CDR2 reads FYNNEI. CDR3: CASRADAASMGYTF. Written as DNA, the CDR3 is TGTGCCAGCAGGGCCGACGCGGCGTCCATGGGCTACACCTTC.

A single count supports this clone. The V call is TRBV6-1, the J call TRBJ2-7; 10 bases are a match to TRBD1. The CDR3 contains 15 residues. V lost 6 bases and J lost 2; bases outside the gene matches: 7. CDR1 is MNHNS, CDR2 SASEGT, per germline. The CDR3 here is CASRNSGTGAYEQYF. The CDR3 DNA reads as TGTGCCAGCAGGAATTCCGGGACAGGGGCCTACGAGCAGTACTTC.

This CDR3 is CASSQDRASAQLYEQYF. The CDR3, as DNA: TGCGCCAGCAGCCAAGATCGCGCTAGCGCCCAACTGTACGAGCAGTACTTC. The chain joins TRBV4-1 to TRBJ2-7; D perhaps matches TRBD2 (6 bases). V lost 0 bases, J lost 4 bases, and 19 bases lay in between. Germline CDR1 and CDR2: MGHRA and YSYEKL. CDR3 length: 17 residues.

Regarding this clone: Distinct nucleotide sequences in the sample also encode this CDR3. In DNA, the CDR3 is TGTGCCAGCAGCTTGGGGCCCACGTACAATGAGCAGTTCTTC. This encodes CASSLGPTYNEQFF. This chain uses TRBV5-6 with TRBJ2-1; no reliable D call. Trimming left V 0 bases short and J 4 bases short, with 8 bases between. In germline, CDR1 is SGHDT, CDR2 YYEEEE. The CDR3 is 14 amino acids.

This sequence joins TRBV18 and TRBJ2-4; tentatively, D is TRBD1 or TRBD2 (5 bases each). Trimming took 3 bases from V and 1 from J, leaving 19 bases between them. The CDR3 covers 18 residues. Looked up from germline, CDR1 is KGHSH and CDR2 is LQKENI. CDR3 loop: CASSPLRDPRGAKNIQYF. As DNA, the CDR3 is TGTGCCAGCTCACCCCTCCGGGACCCAAGAGGTGCCAAAAACATTCAGTACTTC.

The genes are TRBV7-2 and TRBJ1-5; D is ambiguous. Germline values: CDR1 SGHTA, CDR2 FQGNSA. Trimming removed 0 bases from V and 9 bases from J, with 15 bases in between. This CDR3 has 15 amino acids. CDR3 in DNA: TGTGCCAGCAGCTTAGCGGGAGTAGCCGAGTCGCCCCAGCATTTT. It codes for CASSLAGVAESPQHF. The full variable domain, rest sourced from reference TRBV7-2 and TRBJ1-5, is GAGVSQSPSNKVTEKGKDVELRCDPISGHTALYWYRQSLGQGLEFLIYFQGNSAPDKSGLPSDRFSAERTGGSVSTLTIQRTQQEDSAVYLCASSLAGVAESPQHFGDGTRLSIL.

In its sample, this clone was seen once. V and J are TRBV19 and TRBJ2-7; 10 bases are a match to TRBD2. CDR1 is LNHDA and CDR2 is SQIVND in the germline V gene (reference sequence). This CDR3 region has 15 residues. V lost 0 bases to trimming and J lost 2 bases; unmatched junction nucleotides: 1. In DNA, the CDR3 is TGTGCCAGTAGTATAGATGGGACTAGCGCCTACGAGCAGTACTTC. Its translation: CASSIDGTSAYEQYF.

This chain connects TRBV6-6 to TRBJ2-1; D not resolved. The CDR3 runs to 12 residues. Trimming removed 8 bases from V and 8 bases from J, with 13 bases in between. From germline, CDR1 is MNHNY and CDR2 SVGAGI (reference sequence). CDR3 in DNA: TGTGCCAGCGCCCTTAGTTCGGATGAGCAGTTCTTC. It translates to CASALSSDEQFF.

The chain is built from TRBV6-1 and TRBJ1-5, with 9 bases matching TRBD1. The CDR3 sequence is 14 residues long. The junction had 1 base not matched to a gene; V was cut back by 4 bases and J by 3 bases. Per germline, CDR1 MNHNS and CDR2 SASEGT. In nucleotides, the CDR3 is TGTGCCAGCAGTGGGACAGGGGTCAATCAGCCCCAGCATTTT. Translating gives CASSGTGVNQPQHF.